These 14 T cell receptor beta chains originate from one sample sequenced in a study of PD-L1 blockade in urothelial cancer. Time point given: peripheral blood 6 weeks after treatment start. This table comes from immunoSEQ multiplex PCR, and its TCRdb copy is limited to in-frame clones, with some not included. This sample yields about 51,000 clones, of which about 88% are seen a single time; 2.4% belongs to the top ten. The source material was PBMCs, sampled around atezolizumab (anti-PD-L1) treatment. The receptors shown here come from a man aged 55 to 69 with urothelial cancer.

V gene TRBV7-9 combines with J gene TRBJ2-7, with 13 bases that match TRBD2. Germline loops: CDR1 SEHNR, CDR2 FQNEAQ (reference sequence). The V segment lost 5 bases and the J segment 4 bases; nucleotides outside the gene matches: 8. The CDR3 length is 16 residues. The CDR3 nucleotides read TGTGCCAGCAGCGCAAAACTAGCGGGAGGGCCATACGAGCAGTACTTC. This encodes CASSAKLAGGPYEQYF.

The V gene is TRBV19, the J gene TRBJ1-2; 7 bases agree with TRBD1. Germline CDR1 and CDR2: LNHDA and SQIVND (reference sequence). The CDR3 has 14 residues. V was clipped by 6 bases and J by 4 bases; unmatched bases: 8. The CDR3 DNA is TGTGCCAGTAGGAGACAGGGACCTTTCTATGGCTACACCTTC. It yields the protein CASRRQGPFYGYTF. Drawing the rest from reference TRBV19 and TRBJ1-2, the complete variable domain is DGGITQSPKYLFRKEGQNVTLSCEQNLNHDAMYWYRQDPGQGLRLIYYSQIVNDFQKGDIAEGYSVSREKKESFPLTVTSAQKNPTAFYLCASRRQGPFYGYTFGSGTRLTVV.

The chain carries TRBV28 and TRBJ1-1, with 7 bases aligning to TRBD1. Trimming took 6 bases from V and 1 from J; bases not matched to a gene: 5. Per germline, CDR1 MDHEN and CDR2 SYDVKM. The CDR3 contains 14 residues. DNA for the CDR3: TGTGCCAGCAGCCCAGGGGACAGGAACACTGAAGCTTTCTTT. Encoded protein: CASSPGDRNTEAFF.

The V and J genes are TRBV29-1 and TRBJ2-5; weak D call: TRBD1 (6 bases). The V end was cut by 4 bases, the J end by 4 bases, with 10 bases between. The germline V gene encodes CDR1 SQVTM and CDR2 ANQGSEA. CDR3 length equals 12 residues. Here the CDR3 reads CSVGQGRETQYF. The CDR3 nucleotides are TGCAGCGTTGGGCAGGGGAGAGAGACCCAGTACTTC.

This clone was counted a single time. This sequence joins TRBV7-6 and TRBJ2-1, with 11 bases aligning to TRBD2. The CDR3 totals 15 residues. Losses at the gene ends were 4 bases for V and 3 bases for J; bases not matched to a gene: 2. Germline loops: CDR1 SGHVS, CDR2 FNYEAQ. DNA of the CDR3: TGTGCCAGCAGCTCAACTAGCGGGGGCTACAATGAGCAGTTCTTC. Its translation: CASSSTSGGYNEQFF.

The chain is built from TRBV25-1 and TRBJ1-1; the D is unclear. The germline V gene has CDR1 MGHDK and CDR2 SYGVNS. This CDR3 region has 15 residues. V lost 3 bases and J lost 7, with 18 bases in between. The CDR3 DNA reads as TGTGCCAGCAGTGATATATCGGGGAGATTCAATGAAGCTTTCTTT. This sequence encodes CASSDISGRFNEAFF.

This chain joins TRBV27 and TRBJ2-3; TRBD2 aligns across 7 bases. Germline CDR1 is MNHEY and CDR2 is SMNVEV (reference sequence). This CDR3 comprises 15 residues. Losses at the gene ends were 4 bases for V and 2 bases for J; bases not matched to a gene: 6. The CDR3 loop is CASSSSGRVTDTQYF. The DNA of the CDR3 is TGTGCCAGCAGTTCGTCTGGGAGGGTCACAGATACGCAGTATTTT.

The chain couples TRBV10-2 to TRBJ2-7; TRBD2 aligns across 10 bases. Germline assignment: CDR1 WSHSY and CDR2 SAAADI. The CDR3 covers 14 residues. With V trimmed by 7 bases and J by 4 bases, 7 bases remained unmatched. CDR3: CASTRAGGNYEQYF. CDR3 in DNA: TGCGCCAGCACTAGAGCGGGGGGGAATTACGAGCAGTACTTC.

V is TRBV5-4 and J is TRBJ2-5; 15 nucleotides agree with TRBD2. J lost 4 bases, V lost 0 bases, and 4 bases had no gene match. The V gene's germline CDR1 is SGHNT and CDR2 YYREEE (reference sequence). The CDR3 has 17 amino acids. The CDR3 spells CASSLGTSGGARETQYF. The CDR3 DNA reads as TGTGCCAGCAGCTTGGGGACTAGCGGGGGGGCGAGAGAGACCCAGTACTTC.

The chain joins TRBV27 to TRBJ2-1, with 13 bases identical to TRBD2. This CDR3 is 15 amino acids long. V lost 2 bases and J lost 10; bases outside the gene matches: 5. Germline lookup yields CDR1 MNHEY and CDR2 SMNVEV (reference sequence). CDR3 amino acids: CASSLRLAGGWEQFF. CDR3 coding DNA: TGTGCCAGCAGTTTAAGACTAGCGGGAGGCTGGGAGCAGTTCTTC.

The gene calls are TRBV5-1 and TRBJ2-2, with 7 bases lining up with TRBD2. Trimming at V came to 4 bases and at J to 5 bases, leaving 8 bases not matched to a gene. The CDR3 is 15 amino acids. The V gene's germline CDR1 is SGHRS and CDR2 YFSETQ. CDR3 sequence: CASSAVLAGTGELFF. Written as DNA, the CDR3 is TGCGCCAGCAGCGCTGTGTTAGCGGGTACCGGGGAGCTGTTTTTT. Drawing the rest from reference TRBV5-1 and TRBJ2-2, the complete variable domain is KAGVTQTPRYLIKTRGQQVTLSCSPISGHRSVSWYQQTPGQGLQFLFEYFSETQRNKGNFPGRFSGRQFSNSRSEMNVSTLELGDSALYLCASSAVLAGTGELFFGEGSRLTVL.

The CDR3 DNA follows: TGTGCCAGTAGTATACAAGGAAACACCATATATTTT. Translation gives CASSIQGNTIYF. This rearrangement joins TRBV19 to TRBJ1-3; the D is unclear. The CDR3 has 12 amino acids. The germline V gene has CDR1 LNHDA and CDR2 SQIVND (reference sequence). V lost 2 bases to trimming and J lost 4 bases, with 3 bases between them.

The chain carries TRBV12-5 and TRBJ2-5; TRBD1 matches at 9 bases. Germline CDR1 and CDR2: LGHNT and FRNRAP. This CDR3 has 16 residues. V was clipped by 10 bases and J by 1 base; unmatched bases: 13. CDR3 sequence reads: CATQKTGTGSQETQYF. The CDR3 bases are TGTGCTACCCAAAAAACCGGGACAGGGAGCCAAGAGACCCAGTACTTC.

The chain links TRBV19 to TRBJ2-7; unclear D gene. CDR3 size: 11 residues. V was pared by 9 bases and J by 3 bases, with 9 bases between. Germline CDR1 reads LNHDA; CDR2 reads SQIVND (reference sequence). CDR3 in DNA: TGTGCCAGCTCCGGCGGCTACGAGCAGTACTTC. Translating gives CASSGGYEQYF.